Below, 20 T cell receptor beta chains from the same sample are listed, as sequenced in a study of human T cells and chemical hapten exposure. The time point was: patch test 2, 6 weeks after DPC sensitization. Sample treatment: therapeutic diphenylcyclopropenone sensitization with weekly scalp DPC. TCRdb passed the RACE reads through MiXCR, listing each CDR3 protein once. The sample shows about 400,000 distinct CDR3 sequences, 6% to 7% of them seen only once. The source was whole blood, collected in connection with sensitization to the hapten diphenylcyclopropenone (DPC). The origin of the receptors is a woman under 30 with alopecia areata. Some clones in this sample may be carry-over from other donors' samples.

In this sample, this clonotype turned up a few times. The V call is TRBV6-5, the J call TRBJ2-7, with 8 bases identical to TRBD2. Germline V gene data show CDR1 as MNHEY and CDR2 as SVGAGI. The CDR3 is 15 amino acids. J lost 0 bases, V lost 4 bases, and 5 bases had no gene match. The CDR3 sequence: CASSFSGGSSYEQYF. The CDR3 DNA reads as TGTGCCAGCAGTTTCTCGGGGGGGAGCTCCTACGAGCAGTACTTC.

The chain recombines TRBV3-1 with TRBJ2-3; D is ambiguous. The CDR3 spans 12 residues. Trimming removed 5 bases at V and 8 bases at J, with 11 bases between. Germline CDR1 LGHDT, CDR2 YNNKEL (reference sequence). CDR3 bases: TGTGCCAGCAGCTACCAGAAGACTACGCAGTATTTT. Protein: CASSYQKTTQYF.

This clonotype was seen ten or more times. V is TRBV2 and J is TRBJ1-4; 8 nucleotides line up with TRBD1. CDR1 is SNHLY, CDR2 FYNNEI, per germline. This CDR3 region has 13 residues. The V segment lost 7 bases and the J segment 7 bases; nucleotides outside the gene matches: 5. CDR3 loop: CASKRTGFEKLFF. The CDR3 DNA reads as TGTGCCAGCAAGAGGACAGGGTTTGAAAAACTGTTTTTT.

This clonotype was detected ten times or more. Written as DNA, the CDR3 is TGTGCCAGCAGCCAAGAAGGTTGGGGGACTAATGAAAAACTGTTTTTT. It specifies CASSQEGWGTNEKLFF. J is TRBJ1-4 and V is TRBV14, with D perhaps matching TRBD1 (5 bases). Trimming removed 0 bases from V and 2 bases from J, with 10 bases in between. CDR1 is SGHDN and CDR2 is FVKESK in the germline V gene. The CDR3 contains 16 residues.

This clonotype was observed at least ten times. This chain uses TRBV12-3 or TRBV12-4 with TRBJ2-7; maybe TRBD1 (6 bases). This CDR3 contains 14 residues. V was shortened by 4 bases and J by 2 bases, with 12 bases between the two germline ends. This CDR3 is CASSSRGATYEQYF. The CDR3 DNA reads as TGTGCCAGCAGTTCCAGGGGAGCCACCTACGAGCAGTACTTC.

The chain combines TRBV6-5 with TRBJ2-7; TRBD1 is a possible D gene (5 bases). From germline, CDR1 is MNHEY and CDR2 SVGAGI. The CDR3 runs 14 residues. V was pared by 7 bases and J by 2 bases, with 15 bases between. CDR3 sequence (DNA): TGTGCCAGCAACCCAGGGAACCCGACCTACGAGCAGTACTTC. It codes for CASNPGNPTYEQYF.

This clonotype was observed at least ten times. The chain employs TRBV2 and TRBJ1-1, with D perhaps matching TRBD1 (5 bases). The CDR3 is 14 amino acids. CDR1 SNHLY and CDR2 FYNNEI come from the germline V gene. Trimming removed 6 bases from V and 2 bases from J, with 13 bases in between. This CDR3 is CASSLEGVNTEAFF. The DNA of the CDR3 is TGTGCCAGCAGCTTAGAAGGGGTTAACACTGAAGCTTTCTTT.

This clonotype occurred a few times. The chain combines TRBV6-4 with TRBJ2-3; tentatively, D is TRBD1 or TRBD2 (5 bases each). Germline V lookup: CDR1 MRHNA, CDR2 SNTAGT. Trimming stripped 0 bases from V and 4 bases from J, with 8 bases between. The CDR3 covers 14 residues. The CDR3 DNA reads TGTGCCAGCAGTGACTCTGAGGGGTCAGATACGCAGTATTTT. Amino acid sequence: CASSDSEGSDTQYF.

This clonotype was counted at least ten times. V and J are TRBV6-2 or TRBV6-3 and TRBJ1-2; TRBD1 aligns across 7 bases. CDR1 is MNHEY and CDR2 is SVGEGT in the germline V gene. V shed 5 bases and J 5 bases; nucleotides not matched to a gene: 8. CDR3 size: 14 residues. CDR3 protein: CASSLRDSSYGYTF. The CDR3 bases are TGTGCCAGCAGTCTCCGGGACAGCTCGTATGGCTACACCTTC.

This chain connects TRBV14 to TRBJ2-1; D unclear. CDR3 size: 15 residues. Germline values: CDR1 SGHDN, CDR2 FVKESK. The germline V and J ends were trimmed by 2 bases and 5 bases, with 13 bases remaining between them. The CDR3 is CASSQNQEFDNEQFF. The CDR3 DNA reads TGTGCCAGCAGCCAAAACCAGGAGTTTGACAATGAGCAGTTCTTC.

This clonotype appeared many times. The J gene is TRBJ2-7, the V gene TRBV4-3; the D gene is possibly TRBD2 (6 bases). The CDR3 length is 19 residues. CDR1 is LGHNA, CDR2 YSLEER, per germline. The ends were cut back, 0 bases at V and 3 bases at J, with 24 bases in the middle. CDR3 residues: CASSQDNIGRGLPIYEQYF. For the CDR3, the DNA is TGCGCCAGCAGCCAAGATAATATCGGGCGGGGCCTCCCGATCTACGAGCAGTACTTC.

This clonotype was seen repeatedly, ten times or more. The chain couples TRBV11-2 to TRBJ1-1; D is uncertain. The CDR3 is 18 residues long. V lost 1 base and J lost 0, with 18 bases in between. CDR1 is SGHAT and CDR2 is FQNNGV in the germline V gene. The CDR3, as DNA: TGTGCCAGCAGCTTAGTCGTTTGGCACGGCTACGTGAACACTGAAGCTTTCTTT. This encodes CASSLVVWHGYVNTEAFF.

This clonotype occurred many times. This sequence joins TRBV29-1 and TRBJ2-1, with D perhaps matching TRBD2 (7 bases). Looked up from germline, CDR1 is SQVTM and CDR2 is ANQGSEA. Deletions cut 3 bases from V and 9 bases from J, with 15 bases between. The CDR3 has 13 amino acids. The CDR3 DNA reads as TGCAGCGTTGAGACGGGGGGCCAGGTTGAGCAGTTCTTC. It specifies CSVETGGQVEQFF.

The chain uses TRBV12-3 or TRBV12-4 and TRBJ2-3; 10 bases fit TRBD2. The CDR3 runs to 16 residues. Trimming removed 5 bases from V and 4 bases from J; junction bases left unmatched: 9. CDR3 loop: CASSRPGLALADTQYF. The CDR3 DNA is TGTGCCAGCAGTCGTCCGGGACTAGCGTTGGCAGATACGCAGTATTTT.

The V and J genes are TRBV11-2 and TRBJ2-7; D not certain. V was shortened by 5 bases and J by 5 bases, with 16 bases between the two germline ends. This CDR3 comprises 14 residues. In germline, CDR1 is SGHAT, CDR2 FQNNGV. CDR3 DNA: TGTGCCAGCAGCCCAGGATTTCCGGTCAACGAGCAGTACTTC. Its translation: CASSPGFPVNEQYF. The full variable domain, rest sourced from reference TRBV11-2 and TRBJ2-7, is EAGVAQSPRYKIIEKRQSVAFWCNPISGHATLYWYQQILGQGPKLLIQFQNNGVVDDSQLPKDRFSAERLKGVDSTLKIQPAKLEDSAVYLCASSPGFPVNEQYFGPGTRLTVT.

This clonotype was recorded a few times. The rearrangement joins TRBV7-2 to TRBJ2-1; unclear D gene. The ends were cut back, 4 bases at V and 3 bases at J, with 16 bases in the middle. The CDR3 covers 16 residues. The germline CDR1 and CDR2 sequences are SGHTA and FQGNSA. In nucleotides, the CDR3 is TGTGCCAGCAGCTCCCCCTTTCGGAGTTTCTACAATGAGCAGTTCTTC. Amino acids: CASSSPFRSFYNEQFF.

The table lists this clonotype with a few counts. This chain joins TRBV7-9 and TRBJ2-5; D may be TRBD1 (5 bases). Trimming left V 5 bases short and J 5 bases short, with 9 bases between. Germline CDR1 reads SEHNR; CDR2 reads FQNEAQ (reference sequence). CDR3 length equals 12 residues. Written as DNA, the CDR3 is TGTGCCAGCAGCCAGGGAAGCGAGACCCAGTACTTC. This encodes CASSQGSETQYF.

V usage is TRBV3-1 and J usage is TRBJ2-3; D is perhaps TRBD1 (6 bases). Trimming stripped 2 bases from V and 1 base from J, with 16 bases between. The CDR3 consists of 17 residues. Germline values: CDR1 LGHDT, CDR2 YNNKEL (reference sequence). As DNA, the CDR3 is TGTGCCAGCAGCCAAAGGGACATCCTAAGAGGCACAGATACGCAGTATTTT. Its translation: CASSQRDILRGTDTQYF.

The chain employs TRBV12-3 or TRBV12-4 and TRBJ2-2; no definite D call. Between the trimmed V and J ends, which lost 3 bases and 8 bases, there was a span of 7 bases. This CDR3 is 12 amino acids long. CDR3 residues: CASSLMGGELFF. CDR3 DNA: TGTGCCAGCAGTTTGATGGGAGGGGAGCTGTTTTTT.

This clonotype came up many times. This chain connects TRBV20-1 to TRBJ2-5; 10 nucleotides match TRBD1. Germline CDR1 DFQATT, CDR2 SNEGSKA (reference sequence). The ends lost 5 bases at V and 1 base at J; junction bases unmatched: 4. The CDR3 spans 14 residues. The CDR3 sequence: CSARGQGLQETQYF. In DNA, the CDR3 is TGCAGTGCTCGGGGACAGGGGCTCCAAGAGACCCAGTACTTC.